The 21 T cell receptor beta chains reported below all come from one sample, sequenced in a study of T cell responses to AZD1222 COVID-19 vaccine. Only in-frame clones appear in the TCRdb table, and some are missing; sequencing was by immunoSEQ multiplex PCR. The data contain 150,000 to 200,000 clones, approximately 90% of them singletons. The sample was peripheral blood, taken on day 0 of AZD1222 vaccination. These receptors originate from an adult in good health.

V gene TRBV6-6 combines with J gene TRBJ2-5; D remains unclear. The germline V and J ends were trimmed by 8 bases and 4 bases, with 14 bases remaining between them. This CDR3 comprises 13 residues. Germline V lookup: CDR1 MNHNY, CDR2 SVGAGI (reference sequence). CDR3 sequence reads: CASGTPTLETQYF. The CDR3 nucleotides are TGTGCCAGCGGAACCCCCACCCTAGAGACCCAGTACTTC.

This rearrangement joins TRBV12-5 to TRBJ2-1; D not certain. Trimming took off 1 base at V and 7 bases at J, with 2 bases between the two ends. Looked up from germline, CDR1 is LGHNT and CDR2 is FRNRAP. CDR3 length: 11 residues. CDR3 DNA: TGTGCTAGTGGTTTGGGTAATGAGCAGTTCTTC. It encodes CASGLGNEQFF.

This clone was observed a few times. This chain connects TRBV28 to TRBJ1-6; D uncertain. The V gene lost 6 bases and the J gene lost 10 bases, with 13 bases spanning the gap. CDR1 and CDR2 from the germline V gene are MDHEN and SYDVKM. The CDR3 is made up of 13 amino acids. CDR3 amino acids: CASRVLVGSPLHF. In DNA, the CDR3 is TGTGCCAGCAGGGTGCTAGTAGGGTCACCCCTCCACTTT.

This clone was recorded only once. This chain links TRBV11-2 with TRBJ2-1; 8 bases align to TRBD1. This CDR3 region has 16 residues. The germline V gene encodes CDR1 SGHAT and CDR2 FQNNGV. V shed 3 bases, J shed 1 base, and the junction held 5 bases outside the gene matches. Here the CDR3 reads CASSFAGTGSYNEQFF. In DNA, the CDR3 is TGTGCCAGCAGCTTCGCCGGGACAGGTTCCTACAATGAGCAGTTCTTC.

The chain recombines TRBV6-5 with TRBJ1-1; unclear D gene. Trimming stripped 4 bases from V and 11 bases from J, with 20 bases between. This CDR3 has 14 residues. Germline CDR1 MNHEY, CDR2 SVGAGI. The CDR3 nucleotides read TGTGCCAGCAGTTTTAATAACTTGGCCCCGTGGGCTTTCTTT. Its protein product is CASSFNNLAPWAFF.

V usage is TRBV5-1 and J usage is TRBJ2-1; 9 nucleotides line up with TRBD2. The junction had 8 bases not matched to a gene; V was cut back by 4 bases and J by 9 bases. Germline loops: CDR1 SGHRS, CDR2 YFSETQ. The CDR3 length is 14 residues. The CDR3 region has the DNA TGCGCCAGCAGCATTAGCGGGAGTGGGGGTGAGCAGTTCTTC. The encoded protein is CASSISGSGGEQFF.

This rearrangement joins TRBV19 to TRBJ2-7; 9 bases are shared with TRBD2. The trim removed 5 bases at V and 1 base at J, leaving 9 bases unmatched. The CDR3 has 16 residues. Looked up from germline, CDR1 is LNHDA and CDR2 is SQIVND (reference sequence). This CDR3 reads CASSWSSGSQSYEQYF. The DNA for the CDR3 is TGTGCCAGTAGTTGGAGTAGCGGGAGTCAGTCCTACGAGCAGTACTTC.

This CDR3 reads CASSLTNRLELFF. DNA for the CDR3: TGTGCCAGCAGCTTAACGAATCGGTTGGAGCTGTTTTTT. The rearrangement uses TRBV7-3 and TRBJ2-2, with D unclear. The V and J ends lost 0 bases and 10 bases respectively, with 9 bases between them. Germline V gene sequence: CDR1 SGHTA, CDR2 FQGTGA. CDR3 length: 13 amino acids.

The genes are TRBV25-1 and TRBJ1-5; the match to TRBD1 covers 9 bases. Germline CDR1 MGHDK, CDR2 SYGVNS. Trimming took 2 bases from V and 3 from J; bases not matched to a gene: 2. There are 15 residues in the CDR3. CDR3: CASSETGGVNQPQHF. CDR3 bases: TGTGCCAGCAGTGAAACAGGGGGCGTCAATCAGCCCCAGCATTTT.

The rearrangement links TRBV6-4 to TRBJ2-1; D remains ambiguous. The CDR3 has 9 residues. The germline V gene encodes CDR1 MRHNA and CDR2 SNTAGT. The V end lost 11 bases, the J end lost 6 bases, and 5 bases lay between the germline ends. The CDR3 DNA sequence: TGTGCCGTCCGCAATGAGCAGTTCTTC. This encodes CAVRNEQFF.

This sequence joins TRBV4-1 and TRBJ2-3, with 7 positions matching TRBD2. The CDR3 length is 15 residues. Trimming removed 8 bases from V and 3 bases from J; junction bases left unmatched: 11. In germline, CDR1 is MGHRA, CDR2 YSYEKL. CDR3 DNA: TGCGCCAGCGCCGTGGGGCCGGGGGGAACAGATACGCAGTATTTT. Its translation: CASAVGPGGTDTQYF.

This rearrangement joins TRBV27 to TRBJ2-5, with D perhaps matching TRBD2 (6 bases). The CDR3 loop spans 13 amino acids. CDR1 MNHEY and CDR2 SMNVEV come from the germline V gene (reference sequence). With 5 bases removed from V and 3 bases from J, the gap between germline ends came to 10 bases. The CDR3 DNA is TGTGCCAGCAGTCCCTTAGCGGAAGAGACCCAGTACTTC. Translation gives CASSPLAEETQYF.

The chain links TRBV5-1 to TRBJ1-1; D unclear. V was cut by 1 base and J by 6 bases, with 13 bases left in between. CDR3 length: 14 amino acids. Germline CDR1 is SGHRS and CDR2 is YFSETQ. The CDR3: CASSLSPREPEAFF. CDR3 nucleotide sequence: TGCGCCAGCAGCTTGAGTCCAAGGGAGCCTGAAGCTTTCTTT.

The CDR3 nucleotides are TGTGCCACCTTCGAACATTTGGACACTGAAGCTTTCTTT. The encoded protein is CATFEHLDTEAFF. J is TRBJ1-1 and V is TRBV18; no clear D gene. The CDR3 contains 13 residues. Per germline, CDR1 KGHSH and CDR2 LQKENI. The ends were cut back, 10 bases at V and 3 bases at J, with 15 bases in the middle.

J is TRBJ2-5 and V is TRBV10-3; D gene uncertain. With 0 bases removed from V and 7 bases from J, the gap between germline ends came to 15 bases. The V gene's germline CDR1 is ENHRY and CDR2 SYGVKD. This CDR3 region has 15 residues. CDR3 DNA sequence: TGTGCCATCAGTGAGTCAGCAGGCCTGGGCGGGACCCAGTACTTC. Its translation is CAISESAGLGGTQYF.

The table lists this clone with a few counts. The V call is TRBV18, the J call TRBJ1-6; D gene uncertain. Per the germline V gene, CDR1 is KGHSH and CDR2 is LQKENI. V lost 3 bases to trimming and J lost 7 bases, with 10 bases between them. This CDR3 has 14 amino acids. CDR3 in DNA: TGTGCCAGCTCACCGGCTGGAGTGAATTCACCCCTCCACTTT. It codes for CASSPAGVNSPLHF. The full variable domain, in which reference TRBV18 and TRBJ1-6 provide the parts outside the CDR3, is NAGVMQNPRHLVRRRGQEARLRCSPMKGHSHVYWYRQLPEEGLKFMVYLQKENIIDESGMPKERFSAEFPKEGPSILRIQQVVRGDSAAYFCASSPAGVNSPLHFGNGTRLTVT.

This sequence joins TRBV28 and TRBJ2-2; 7 bases map to TRBD1. Trimming took 6 bases from V and 4 from J; bases not matched to a gene: 2. The CDR3 consists of 13 residues. Germline CDR1 and CDR2: MDHEN and SYDVKM. The CDR3 DNA reads TGTGCCAGCAGGGGACAGCGCACCGGGGAGCTGTTTTTT. Protein product: CASRGQRTGELFF.

The V gene is TRBV5-1, the J gene TRBJ2-1; maybe TRBD2 (7 bases). CDR3 length: 15 residues. Germline lookup yields CDR1 SGHRS and CDR2 YFSETQ. V was cut by 3 bases and J by 9 bases, with 19 bases left in between. The CDR3 region has the DNA TGCGCCAGCAGCTGGAGAGCGGGATTAGGGGGTGAGCAGTTCTTC. Protein sequence: CASSWRAGLGGEQFF.

This chain links TRBV19 with TRBJ2-1; D remains unclear. Germline CDR1 reads LNHDA; CDR2 reads SQIVND (reference sequence). This CDR3 region has 14 residues. The V gene lost 3 bases and the J gene lost 2 bases, with 8 bases spanning the gap. DNA for the CDR3: TGTGCCAGTAGTATTACGTGGACCTACAATGAGCAGTTCTTC. It yields the protein CASSITWTYNEQFF.

CDR3 sequence: CASSIVWAGYSNQPQHF. CDR3 nucleotides: TGTGCCAGTAGTATAGTTTGGGCAGGCTATAGCAATCAGCCCCAGCATTTT. The chain is built from TRBV19 and TRBJ1-5; unclear D gene. In germline, CDR1 is LNHDA, CDR2 SQIVND (reference sequence). V lost 1 base and J 0 bases, leaving 13 bases between the germline ends. The CDR3 loop spans 17 amino acids. The complete variable domain, with remaining parts taken from reference TRBV19 and TRBJ1-5, reads DGGITQSPKYLFRKEGQNVTLSCEQNLNHDAMYWYRQDPGQGLRLIYYSQIVNDFQKGDIAEGYSVSREKKESFPLTVTSAQKNPTAFYLCASSIVWAGYSNQPQHFGDGTRLSIL.

The chain employs TRBV5-4 and TRBJ2-1; either TRBD1 or TRBD2 may fit D (5 bases each). The CDR3 extends over 17 amino acids. Germline loops: CDR1 SGHNT, CDR2 YYREEE (reference sequence). With 0 bases removed from V and 5 bases from J, the gap between germline ends came to 18 bases. The CDR3 here is CASSLVWGSLPNNEQFF. In DNA form, the CDR3 reads TGTGCCAGCAGCTTGGTGTGGGGGTCCCTCCCTAACAATGAGCAGTTCTTC.